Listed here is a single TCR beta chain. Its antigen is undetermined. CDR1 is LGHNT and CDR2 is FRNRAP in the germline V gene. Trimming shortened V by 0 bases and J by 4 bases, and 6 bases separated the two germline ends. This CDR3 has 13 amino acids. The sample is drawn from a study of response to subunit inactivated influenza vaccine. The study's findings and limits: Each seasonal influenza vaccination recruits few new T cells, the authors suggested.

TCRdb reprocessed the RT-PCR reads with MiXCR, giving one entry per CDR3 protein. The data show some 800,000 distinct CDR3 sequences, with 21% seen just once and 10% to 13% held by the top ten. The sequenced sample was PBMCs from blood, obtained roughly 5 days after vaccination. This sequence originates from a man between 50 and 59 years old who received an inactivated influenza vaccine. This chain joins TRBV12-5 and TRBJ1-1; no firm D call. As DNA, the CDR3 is TGTGCTAGTGGTTTGGTACCGGGCACTGAAGCTTTCTTT. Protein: CASGLVPGTEAFF.